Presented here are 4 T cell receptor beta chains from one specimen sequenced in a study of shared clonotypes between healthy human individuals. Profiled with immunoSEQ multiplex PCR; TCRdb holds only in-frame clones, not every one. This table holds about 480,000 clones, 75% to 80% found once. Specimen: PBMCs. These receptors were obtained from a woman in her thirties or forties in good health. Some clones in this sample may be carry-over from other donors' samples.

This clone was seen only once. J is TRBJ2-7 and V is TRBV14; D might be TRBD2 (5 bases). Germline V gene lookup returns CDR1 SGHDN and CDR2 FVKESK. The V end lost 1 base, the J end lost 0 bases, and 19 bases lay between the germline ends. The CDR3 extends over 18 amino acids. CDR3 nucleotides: TGTGCCAGCAGCCAAGTGCCCCGGGGAGCCCAAAGCTCCTACGAGCAGTACTTC. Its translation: CASSQVPRGAQSSYEQYF.

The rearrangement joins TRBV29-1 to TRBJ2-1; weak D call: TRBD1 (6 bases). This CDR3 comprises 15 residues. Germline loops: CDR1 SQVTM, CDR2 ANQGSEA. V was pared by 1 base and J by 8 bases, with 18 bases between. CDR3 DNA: TGCAGCGTTGAAGGGTACAGGGTGGATCAATATGAGCAGTTCTTC. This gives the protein CSVEGYRVDQYEQFF.

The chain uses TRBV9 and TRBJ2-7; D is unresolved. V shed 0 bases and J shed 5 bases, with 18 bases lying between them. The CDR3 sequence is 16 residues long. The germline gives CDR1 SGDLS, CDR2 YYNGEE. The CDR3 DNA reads TGTGCCAGCAGCGTAGCTCGGAATCAACCCAGAGACGAGCAGTACTTC. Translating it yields CASSVARNQPRDEQYF. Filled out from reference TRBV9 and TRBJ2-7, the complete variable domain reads DSGVTQTPKHLITATGQRVTLRCSPRSGDLSVYWYQQSLDQGLQFLIQYYNGEERAKGNILERFSAQQFPDLHSELNLSSLELGDSALYFCASSVARNQPRDEQYFGPGTRLTVT.

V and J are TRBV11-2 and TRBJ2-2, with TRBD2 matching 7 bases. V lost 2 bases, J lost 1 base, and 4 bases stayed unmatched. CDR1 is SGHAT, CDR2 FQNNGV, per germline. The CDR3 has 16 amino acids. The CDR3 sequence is CASSLRGGRNTGELFF. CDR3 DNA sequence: TGTGCCAGCAGCTTAAGGGGCGGGAGGAACACCGGGGAGCTGTTTTTT.